Listed below are T cell receptor beta chains from one sample, sequenced in a study of CD8+ T cells in alopecia areata. The table came from immunoSEQ multiplex PCR; TCRdb's copy has only in-frame clones and leaves some out. The sample consists of 130,000 or so clones, around 86% of them appearing once. The material was CD8+ T cells sorted from blood, obtained at week 4, from a patient treated with tofacitinib. The receptors were gathered from a human donor with alopecia areata. Both conserved end residues are part of each CDR3.

V gene,CDR3 length,J gene,CDR3 protein
TRBV14,11,TRBJ2-1,CASSQGLVQFF
TRBV6-5,15,TRBJ2-7,CASSWGQSNLYEQYF
TRBV29-1,15,TRBJ2-7,CSVDYTGTGTYEQYF
TRBV7-6,16,TRBJ2-2,CASRAPGGANTGELFF
TRBV7-2,16,TRBJ2-1,CASSSGRGWTSDEQFF
TRBV29-1,15,TRBJ2-7,CSVEDRGQATYEQYF
TRBV10-2,15,TRBJ2-3,CASAAVTSGLNTQYF
TRBV27,14,TRBJ1-4,CASSRGRGVEKLFF
TRBV27,14,TRBJ2-7,CASSQGPPWYEQYF
TRBV5-6,14,TRBJ1-1,CASSLGTANTEAFF